Detailed here is one T cell receptor (beta chain). The antigen is not known. The entry originates in a study of T cell responses to AZD1222 COVID-19 vaccine. Findings of the study overall: Vaccine-associated CD4 TCRs spanned spike, dominant at 160-218 and 743-854. Mostly white British, mostly female donors; authors suggested clonal diversity may be underestimated.

CDR3 length: 16 amino acids. Germline V CDR1 and CDR2: MNHNS, SASEGT. Deletions cut 0 bases from V and 3 bases from J, with 12 bases between. Method: immunoSEQ multiplex PCR; TCRdb's copy keeps in-frame clones and lacks some. The sample holds 180,000 or so clones; about 95% are singletons and the top ten take approximately 0.64%. The sequences come from peripheral blood, collected on day 0 of AZD1222 vaccination. This clonotype was sampled from an adult in good health. This sequence joins TRBV6-1 and TRBJ1-5; the D gene is possibly TRBD1 (6 bases). The CDR3, as DNA: TGTGCCAGCAGTGAAGCAACAGGGAGACTCAATCAGCCCCAGCATTTT. Translated, it gives CASSEATGRLNQPQHF.